This T cell receptor (beta chain) originates from a study of cytomegalovirus exposure and HLA in healthy donors. Study-wide results and caveats: HLA restriction was apparent for most CMV-associated TCR beta chains in a later analysis.

The CDR3 has 15 residues. Trimming at V came to 4 bases and at J to 6 bases, leaving 5 bases not matched to a gene. Germline-derived CDR1 and CDR2 are KGHSH and LQKENI. About this clone itself: As yet, its antigen is unknown.

With 60 Vbeta and 13 Jbeta primers, the PCR was carried out. TCRdb keeps only in-frame clones here, not all; method: immunoSEQ multiplex PCR. The data contain about 130,000 clones, about three quarters of them singletons. The clonotype was recovered from a young man in good health and CMV-seronegative. V gene TRBV18 combines with J gene TRBJ1-6, with TRBD1 matching 8 bases. The material sequenced was PBMCs. CDR3 protein: CASSRGTGSNSPLHF. CDR3 nucleotide sequence: TGTGCCAGCTCACGTGGGACAGGTAGTAATTCACCCCTCCACTTT.